This record covers a single T cell receptor beta chain. The record originates from a study of patients and donors after allogeneic stem cell transplantation. TCRdb itself ran the RT-PCR reads through MiXCR, one entry per CDR3 protein. The top ten clones hold around a tenth of a sample with 200,000 to 250,000 distinct CDR3 sequences, more than 35% of them seen once. The origin of this receptor is a human donor who was either an allogeneic HSCT recipient or a stem cell or donor lymphocyte infusion donor (not recorded which). It is not recorded whose cells these are; they may come from a transplant donor. The specimen was blood, either unsorted or a sorted T cell fraction (not recorded which).

CDR3 sequence: CASSLGLVNYGYTF. CDR3 DNA: TGCGCCAGCAGCTTGGGACTGGTGAACTATGGCTACACCTTC. The V gene is TRBV5-1, the J gene TRBJ1-2; D uncertain. The CDR3 contains 14 residues. The V and J ends lost 0 bases and 2 bases respectively, with 8 bases between them. CDR1 and CDR2 (germline): SGHRS, YFSETQ.